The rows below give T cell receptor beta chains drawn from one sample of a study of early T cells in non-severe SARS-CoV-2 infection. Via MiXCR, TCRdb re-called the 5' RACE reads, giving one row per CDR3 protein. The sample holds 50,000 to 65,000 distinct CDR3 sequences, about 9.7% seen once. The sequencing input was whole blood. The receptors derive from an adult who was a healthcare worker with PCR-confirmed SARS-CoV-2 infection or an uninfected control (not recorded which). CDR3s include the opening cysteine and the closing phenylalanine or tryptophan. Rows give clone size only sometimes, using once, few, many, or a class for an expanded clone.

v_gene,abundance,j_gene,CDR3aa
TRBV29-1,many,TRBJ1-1,CSVQGISEAFF
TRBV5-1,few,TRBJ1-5,CASSFGDSNQPQHF
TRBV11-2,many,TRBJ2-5,CASSLGLAEETQYF
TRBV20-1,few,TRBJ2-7,CSARDPGLIYEQYF
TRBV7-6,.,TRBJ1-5,CASSSGPGQGDVSNQPQHF
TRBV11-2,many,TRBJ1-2,CASSSRRDGYYGYTF
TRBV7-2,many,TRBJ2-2,CASSIRGDTGELFF
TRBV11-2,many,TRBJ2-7,CASSSLLTGVAEQYF
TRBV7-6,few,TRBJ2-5,CASSPYQGQETQYF
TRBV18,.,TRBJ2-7,CASSPGTSESYEQYF
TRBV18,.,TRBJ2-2,CASSPSRTGELFF
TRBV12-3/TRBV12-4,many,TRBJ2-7,CASSFVIGTGAHEQYF
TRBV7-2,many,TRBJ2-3,CASSLGAGNSGTDTQYF
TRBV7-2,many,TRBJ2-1,CASSNLGHEQFF
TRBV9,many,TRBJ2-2,CASSVAREGENTGELFF
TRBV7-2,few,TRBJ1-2,CASSSPGKNGYTF
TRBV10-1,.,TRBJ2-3,CASSGPSGGLDTQYF
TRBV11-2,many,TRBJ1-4,CASSRQRLNEKLFF
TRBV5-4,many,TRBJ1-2,CAFQDSNYGYTF
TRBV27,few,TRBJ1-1,CASSLGQEFEAFF
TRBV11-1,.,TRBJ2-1,CASSLDTDGYNEQFF
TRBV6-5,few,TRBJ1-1,CASSRGVTEAFF
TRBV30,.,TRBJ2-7,CAWSETTGDYEQYF
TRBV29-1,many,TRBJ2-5,CSASGQGLGETQYF
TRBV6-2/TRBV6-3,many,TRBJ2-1,CASRTLRLEQFF
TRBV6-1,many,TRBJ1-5,CASRGGDEGQPQHF
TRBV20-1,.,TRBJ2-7,CSATAETSGPAYEQYF
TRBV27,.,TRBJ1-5,CASSLFARQPQHF
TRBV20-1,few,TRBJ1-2,CSASKGAISDGYTF
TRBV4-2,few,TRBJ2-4,CASSGVAKNIQYF
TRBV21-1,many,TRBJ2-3,CASSARDKTSDTQYF
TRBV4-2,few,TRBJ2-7,CASSPPGTAYEQYF
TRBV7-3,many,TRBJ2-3,CASSSTSGAGTDTQYF
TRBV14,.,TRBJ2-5,CASSQAFETQYF
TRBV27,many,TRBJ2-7,CASSPQGWSYEQYF
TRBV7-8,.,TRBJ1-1,CASSVVVDTEAFF
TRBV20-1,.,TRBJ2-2,CSSGLNTGELFF
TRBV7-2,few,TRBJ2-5,CASSTFQETQYF
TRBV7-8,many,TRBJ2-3,CASSRGLTNTDTQYF
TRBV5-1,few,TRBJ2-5,CASSQTPIQETQYF
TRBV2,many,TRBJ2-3,CASSVTGRTDTQYF
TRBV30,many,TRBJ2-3,CAWSRAPVTDTQYF